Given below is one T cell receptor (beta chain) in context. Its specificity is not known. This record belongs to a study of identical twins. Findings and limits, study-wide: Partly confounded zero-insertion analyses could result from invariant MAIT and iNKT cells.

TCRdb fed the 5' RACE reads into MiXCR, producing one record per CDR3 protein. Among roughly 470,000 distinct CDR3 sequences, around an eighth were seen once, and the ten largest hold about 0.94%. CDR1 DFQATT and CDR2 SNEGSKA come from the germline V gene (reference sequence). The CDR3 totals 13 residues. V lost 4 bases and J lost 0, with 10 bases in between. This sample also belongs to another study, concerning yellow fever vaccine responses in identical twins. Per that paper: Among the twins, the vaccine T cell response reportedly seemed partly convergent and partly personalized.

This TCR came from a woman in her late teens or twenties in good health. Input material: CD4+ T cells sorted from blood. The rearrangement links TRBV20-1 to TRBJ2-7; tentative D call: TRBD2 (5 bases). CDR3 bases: TGCAGTGCTACGGACTTGAGCTCCTACGAGCAGTACTTC. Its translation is CSATDLSSYEQYF.